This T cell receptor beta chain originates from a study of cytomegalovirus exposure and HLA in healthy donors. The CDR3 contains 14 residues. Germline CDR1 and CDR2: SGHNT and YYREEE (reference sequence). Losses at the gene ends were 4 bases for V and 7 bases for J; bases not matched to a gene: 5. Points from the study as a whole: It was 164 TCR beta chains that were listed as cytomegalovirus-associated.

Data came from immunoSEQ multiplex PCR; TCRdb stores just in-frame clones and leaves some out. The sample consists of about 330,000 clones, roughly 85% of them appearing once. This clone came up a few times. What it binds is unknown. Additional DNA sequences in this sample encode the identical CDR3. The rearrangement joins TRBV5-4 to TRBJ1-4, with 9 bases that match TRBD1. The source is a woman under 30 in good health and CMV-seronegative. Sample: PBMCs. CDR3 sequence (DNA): TGTGCCAGCAGCCGGGGACAGGGTGGTGAAAAACTGTTTTTT. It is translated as CASSRGQGGEKLFF.